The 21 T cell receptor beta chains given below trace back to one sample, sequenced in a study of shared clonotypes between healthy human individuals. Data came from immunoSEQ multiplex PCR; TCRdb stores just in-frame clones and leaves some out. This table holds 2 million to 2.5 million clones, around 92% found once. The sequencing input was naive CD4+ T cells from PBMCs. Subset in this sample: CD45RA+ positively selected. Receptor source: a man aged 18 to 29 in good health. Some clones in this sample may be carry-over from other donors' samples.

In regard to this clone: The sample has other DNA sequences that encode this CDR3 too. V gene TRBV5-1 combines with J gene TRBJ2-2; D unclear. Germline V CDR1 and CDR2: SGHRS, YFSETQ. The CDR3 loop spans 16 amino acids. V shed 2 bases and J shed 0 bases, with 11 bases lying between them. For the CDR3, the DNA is TGCGCCAGCAGCTTTTTGGCTGGCGCGAACACCGGGGAGCTGTTTTTT. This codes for CASSFLAGANTGELFF.

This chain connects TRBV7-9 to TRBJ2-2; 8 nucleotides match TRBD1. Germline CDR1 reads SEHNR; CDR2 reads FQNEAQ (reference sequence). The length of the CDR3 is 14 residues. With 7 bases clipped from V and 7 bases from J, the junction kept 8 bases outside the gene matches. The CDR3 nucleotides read TGTGCCAGCAACGCCAGGGGGCGGAACGGGGAGCTGTTTTTT. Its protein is CASNARGRNGELFF.

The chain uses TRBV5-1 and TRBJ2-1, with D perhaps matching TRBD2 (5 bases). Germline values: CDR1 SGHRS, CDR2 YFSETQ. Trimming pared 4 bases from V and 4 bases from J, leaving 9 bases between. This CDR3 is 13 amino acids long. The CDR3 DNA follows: TGCGCCAGCAGCCCGGCGGGTTACAATGAGCAGTTCTTC. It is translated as CASSPAGYNEQFF.

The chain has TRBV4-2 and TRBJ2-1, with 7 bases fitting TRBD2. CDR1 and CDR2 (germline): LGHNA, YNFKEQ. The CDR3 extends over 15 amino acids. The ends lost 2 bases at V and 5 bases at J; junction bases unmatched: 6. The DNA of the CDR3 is TGTGCCAGCAGCCAACCGGGAGGAACAAACAATGAGCAGTTCTTC. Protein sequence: CASSQPGGTNNEQFF.

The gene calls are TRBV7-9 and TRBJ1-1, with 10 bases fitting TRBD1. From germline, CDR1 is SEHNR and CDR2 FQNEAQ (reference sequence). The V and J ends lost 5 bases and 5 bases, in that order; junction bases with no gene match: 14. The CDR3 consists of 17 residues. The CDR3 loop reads CASSLRGTGALGTEAFF. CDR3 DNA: TGTGCCAGCAGCCTAAGAGGGACAGGGGCCCTGGGGACTGAAGCTTTCTTT. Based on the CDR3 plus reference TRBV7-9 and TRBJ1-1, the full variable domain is DTGVSQNPRHKITKRGQNVTFRCDPISEHNRLYWYRQTLGQGPEFLTYFQNEAQLEKSRLLSDRFSAERPKGSFSTLEIQRTEQGDSAMYLCASSLRGTGALGTEAFFGQGTRLTVV.

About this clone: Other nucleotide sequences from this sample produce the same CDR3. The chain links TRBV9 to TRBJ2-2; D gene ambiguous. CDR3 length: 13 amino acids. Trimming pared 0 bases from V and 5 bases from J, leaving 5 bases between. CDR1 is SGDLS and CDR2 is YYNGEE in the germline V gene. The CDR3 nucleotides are TGTGCCAGCAGCGTAGTGCTGACCGGGGAGCTGTTTTTT. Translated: CASSVVLTGELFF.

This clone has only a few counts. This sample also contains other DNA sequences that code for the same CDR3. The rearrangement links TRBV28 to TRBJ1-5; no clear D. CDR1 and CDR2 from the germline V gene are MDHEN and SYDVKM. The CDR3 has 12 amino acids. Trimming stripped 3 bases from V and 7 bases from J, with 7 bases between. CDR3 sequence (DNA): TGTGCCAGCAGTTTCCGACGACAGCCCCAGCATTTT. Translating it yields CASSFRRQPQHF. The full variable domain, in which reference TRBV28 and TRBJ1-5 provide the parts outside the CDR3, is DVKVTQSSRYLVKRTGEKVFLECVQDMDHENMFWYRQDPGLGLRLIYFSYDVKMKEKGDIPEGYSVSREKKERFSLILESASTNQTSMYLCASSFRRQPQHFGDGTRLSIL.

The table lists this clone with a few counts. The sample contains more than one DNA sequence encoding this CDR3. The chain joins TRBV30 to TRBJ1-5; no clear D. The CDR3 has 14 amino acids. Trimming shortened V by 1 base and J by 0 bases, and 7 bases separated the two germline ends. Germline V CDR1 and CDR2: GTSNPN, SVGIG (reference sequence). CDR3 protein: CAWSGPGSNQPQHF. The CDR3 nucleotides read TGTGCCTGGAGTGGACCAGGTAGCAATCAGCCCCAGCATTTT.

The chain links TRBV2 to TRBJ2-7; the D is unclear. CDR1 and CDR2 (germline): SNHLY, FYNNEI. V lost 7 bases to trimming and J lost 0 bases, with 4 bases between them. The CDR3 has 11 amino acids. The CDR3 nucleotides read TGTGCCAGCAAGCTCTCCTACGAGCAGTACTTC. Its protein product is CASKLSYEQYF.

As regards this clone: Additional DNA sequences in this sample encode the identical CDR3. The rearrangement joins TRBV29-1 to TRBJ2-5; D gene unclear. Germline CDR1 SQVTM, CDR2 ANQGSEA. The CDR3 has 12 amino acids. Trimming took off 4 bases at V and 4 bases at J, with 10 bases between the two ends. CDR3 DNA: TGCAGCGTTGGGGGTCCACGAGAGACCCAGTACTTC. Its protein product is CSVGGPRETQYF.

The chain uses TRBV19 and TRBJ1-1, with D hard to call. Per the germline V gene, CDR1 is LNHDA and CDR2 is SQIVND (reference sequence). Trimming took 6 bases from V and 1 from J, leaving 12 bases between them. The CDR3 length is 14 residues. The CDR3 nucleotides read TGTGCCAGTAGGGGAGAGCGTCGGAACACTGAAGCTTTCTTT. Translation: CASRGERRNTEAFF.

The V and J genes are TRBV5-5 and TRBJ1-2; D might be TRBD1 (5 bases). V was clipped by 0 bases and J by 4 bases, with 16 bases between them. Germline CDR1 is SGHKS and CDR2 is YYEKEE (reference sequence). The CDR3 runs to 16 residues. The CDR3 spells CASSLVAQGVSYGYTF. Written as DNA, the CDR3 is TGTGCCAGCAGCTTGGTAGCGCAGGGTGTCAGCTATGGCTACACCTTC.

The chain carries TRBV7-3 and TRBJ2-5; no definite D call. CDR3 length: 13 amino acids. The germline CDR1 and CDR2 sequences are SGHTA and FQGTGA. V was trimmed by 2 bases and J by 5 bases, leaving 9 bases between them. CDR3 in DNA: TGTGCCAGCAGCTTATCGGTGGGGGAGACCCAGTACTTC. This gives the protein CASSLSVGETQYF.

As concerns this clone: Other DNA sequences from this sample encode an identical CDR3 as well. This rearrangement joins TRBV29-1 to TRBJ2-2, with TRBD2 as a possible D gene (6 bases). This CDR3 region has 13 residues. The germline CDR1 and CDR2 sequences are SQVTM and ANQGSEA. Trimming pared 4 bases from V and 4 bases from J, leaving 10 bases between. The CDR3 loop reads CSVGRGSTGELFF. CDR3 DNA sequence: TGCAGCGTTGGGAGGGGCAGCACCGGGGAGCTGTTTTTT.

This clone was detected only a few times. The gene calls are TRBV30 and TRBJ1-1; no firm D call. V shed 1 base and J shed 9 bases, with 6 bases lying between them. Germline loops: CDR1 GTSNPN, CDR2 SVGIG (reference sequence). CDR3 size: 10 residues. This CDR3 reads CAWSGKKAFF. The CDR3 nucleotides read TGTGCCTGGAGTGGAAAGAAAGCTTTCTTT.

The CDR3 bases are TGTGCCAGCAGCCAAGAAACTAGAAATGAGCAGTTCTTC. Residues: CASSQETRNEQFF. V and J are TRBV4-2 and TRBJ2-1; D might be TRBD2 (5 bases). V lost 0 bases to trimming and J lost 7 bases, with 7 bases between them. Per germline, CDR1 LGHNA and CDR2 YNFKEQ. The CDR3 runs 13 residues.

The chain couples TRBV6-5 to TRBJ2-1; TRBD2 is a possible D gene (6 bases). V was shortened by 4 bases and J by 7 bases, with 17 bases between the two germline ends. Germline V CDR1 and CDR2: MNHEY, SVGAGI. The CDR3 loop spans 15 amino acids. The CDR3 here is CASSFKGQSGNEQFF. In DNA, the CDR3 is TGTGCCAGCAGTTTTAAAGGCCAGAGCGGGAATGAGCAGTTCTTC.

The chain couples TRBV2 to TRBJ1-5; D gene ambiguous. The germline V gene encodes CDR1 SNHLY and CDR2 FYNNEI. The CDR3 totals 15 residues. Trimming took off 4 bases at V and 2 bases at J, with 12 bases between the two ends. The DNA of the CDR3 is TGTGCCAGCAGTGTACGCCTCCAGGGCAATCAGCCCCAGCATTTT. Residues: CASSVRLQGNQPQHF.

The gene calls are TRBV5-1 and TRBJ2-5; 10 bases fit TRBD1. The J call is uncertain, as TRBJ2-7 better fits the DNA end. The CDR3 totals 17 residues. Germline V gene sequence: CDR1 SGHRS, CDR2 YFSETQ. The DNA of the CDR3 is TGCGCCAGCAGCCCCGGGACAGGGGTTGGAACCTCCTACGAGCAGTACTTC. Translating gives CASSPGTGVGTSYEQYF.

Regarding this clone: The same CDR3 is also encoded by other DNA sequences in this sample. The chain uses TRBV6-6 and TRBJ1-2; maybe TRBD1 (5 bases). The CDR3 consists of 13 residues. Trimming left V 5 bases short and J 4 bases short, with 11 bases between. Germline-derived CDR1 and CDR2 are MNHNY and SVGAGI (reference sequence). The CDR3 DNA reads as TGTGCCAGCAGTCCCACAGGCACCTATGGCTACACCTTC. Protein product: CASSPTGTYGYTF.

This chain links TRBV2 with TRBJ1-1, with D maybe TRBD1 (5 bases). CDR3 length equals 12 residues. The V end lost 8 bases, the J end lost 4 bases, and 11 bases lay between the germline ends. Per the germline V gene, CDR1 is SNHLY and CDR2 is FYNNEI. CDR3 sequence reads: CASLRQFTEAFF. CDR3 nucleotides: TGTGCCAGCCTAAGACAGTTCACTGAAGCTTTCTTT.